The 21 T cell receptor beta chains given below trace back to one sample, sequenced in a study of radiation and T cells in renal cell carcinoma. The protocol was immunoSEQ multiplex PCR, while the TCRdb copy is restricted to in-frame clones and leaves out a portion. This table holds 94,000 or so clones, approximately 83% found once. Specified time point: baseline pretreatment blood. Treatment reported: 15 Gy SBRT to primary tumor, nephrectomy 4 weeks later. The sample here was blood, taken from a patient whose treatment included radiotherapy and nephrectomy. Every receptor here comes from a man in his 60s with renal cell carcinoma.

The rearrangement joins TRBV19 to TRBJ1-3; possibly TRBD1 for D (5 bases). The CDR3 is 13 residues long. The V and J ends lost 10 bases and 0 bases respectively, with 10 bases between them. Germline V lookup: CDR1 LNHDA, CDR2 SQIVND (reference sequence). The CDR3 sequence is CATRQISGNTIYF. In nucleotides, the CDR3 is TGTGCCACCCGACAGATCTCTGGAAACACCATATATTTT.

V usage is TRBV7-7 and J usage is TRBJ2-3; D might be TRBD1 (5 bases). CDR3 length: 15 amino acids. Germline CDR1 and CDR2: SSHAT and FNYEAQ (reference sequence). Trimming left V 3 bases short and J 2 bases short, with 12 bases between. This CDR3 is CASSLTARFTDTQYF. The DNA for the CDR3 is TGTGCCAGCAGCTTGACAGCCCGTTTCACAGATACGCAGTATTTT.

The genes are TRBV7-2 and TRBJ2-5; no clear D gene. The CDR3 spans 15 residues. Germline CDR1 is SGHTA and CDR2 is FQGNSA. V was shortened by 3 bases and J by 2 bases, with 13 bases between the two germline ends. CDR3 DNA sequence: TGTGCCAGCAGCTTGCTGAGAGTGGGGCAAGAGACCCAGTACTTC. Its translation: CASSLLRVGQETQYF.

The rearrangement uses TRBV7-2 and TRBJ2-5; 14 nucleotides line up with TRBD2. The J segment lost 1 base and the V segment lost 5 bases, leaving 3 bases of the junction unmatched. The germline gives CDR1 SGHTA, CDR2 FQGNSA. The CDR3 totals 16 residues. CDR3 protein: CASSRGLAGGQETQYF. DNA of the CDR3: TGTGCCAGCAGCCGTGGACTAGCGGGAGGCCAAGAGACCCAGTACTTC.

The CDR3 DNA follows: TGTGCCAGCAGCTCGCGTCCTACCGCTAGTCAGCCCCAGCATTTT. Protein sequence: CASSSRPTASQPQHF. The chain carries TRBV7-2 and TRBJ1-5; the D is unclear. Trimming cost V 4 bases and J 6 bases, with 16 bases left between them. This CDR3 contains 15 residues. Germline V gene data show CDR1 as SGHTA and CDR2 as FQGNSA.

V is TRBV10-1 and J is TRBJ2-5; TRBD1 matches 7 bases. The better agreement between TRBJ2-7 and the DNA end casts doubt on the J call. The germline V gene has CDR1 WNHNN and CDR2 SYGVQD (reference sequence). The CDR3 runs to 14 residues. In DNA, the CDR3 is TGCGCCAGCAGTGGAGGGGACAGCTACTACGAGCAGTACTTC. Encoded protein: CASSGGDSYYEQYF.

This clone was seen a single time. Written as DNA, the CDR3 is TGTGCCAGCAGTCACCGGGACAGGGGGCTTAGTGAGCAGTTCTTC. This sequence encodes CASSHRDRGLSEQFF. The gene calls are TRBV11-3 and TRBJ2-1; 12 bases line up with TRBD1. Per the germline V gene, CDR1 is SGHNT and CDR2 is YENEEA. J lost 9 bases, V lost 6 bases, and 9 bases had no gene match. There are 15 residues in the CDR3. Combining the CDR3 with reference TRBV11-3 and TRBJ2-1 gives the whole variable domain EAGVVQSPRYKIIEKKQPVAFWCNPISGHNTLYWYLQNLGQGPELLIRYENEEAVDDSQLPKDRFSAERLKGVDSTLKIQPAELGDSAVYLCASSHRDRGLSEQFFGPGTRLTVL.

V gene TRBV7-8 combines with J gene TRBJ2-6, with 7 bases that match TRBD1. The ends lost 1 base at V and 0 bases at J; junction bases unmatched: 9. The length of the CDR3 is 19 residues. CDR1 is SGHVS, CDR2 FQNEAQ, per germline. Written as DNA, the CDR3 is TGTGCCAGCAGCTTAGATGATAGGGGGCCGCCCTCTGGGGCCAACGTCCTGACTTTC. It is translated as CASSLDDRGPPSGANVLTF.

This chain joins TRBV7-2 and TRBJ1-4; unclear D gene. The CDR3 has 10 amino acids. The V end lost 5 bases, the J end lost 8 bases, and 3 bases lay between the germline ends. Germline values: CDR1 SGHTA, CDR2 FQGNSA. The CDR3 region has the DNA TGTGCCAGCAGCCCCGAAAAACTGTTTTTT. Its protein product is CASSPEKLFF. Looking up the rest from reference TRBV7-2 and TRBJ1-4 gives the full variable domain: GAGVSQSPSNKVTEKGKDVELRCDPISGHTALYWYRQSLGQGLEFLIYFQGNSAPDKSGLPSDRFSAERTGGSVSTLTIQRTQQEDSAVYLCASSPEKLFFGSGTQLSVL.

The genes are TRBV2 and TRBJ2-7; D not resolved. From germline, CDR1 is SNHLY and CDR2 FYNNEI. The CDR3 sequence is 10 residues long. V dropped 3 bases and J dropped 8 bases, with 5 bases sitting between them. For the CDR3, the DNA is TGTGCCAGCAGTGAGACCAAGCAGTACTTC. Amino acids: CASSETKQYF.

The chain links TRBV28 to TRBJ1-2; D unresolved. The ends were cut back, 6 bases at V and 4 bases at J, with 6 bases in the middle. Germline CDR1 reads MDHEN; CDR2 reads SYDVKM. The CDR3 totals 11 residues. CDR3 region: CASSRGYGYTF. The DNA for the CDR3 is TGTGCCAGCAGCCGGGGCTATGGCTACACCTTC.

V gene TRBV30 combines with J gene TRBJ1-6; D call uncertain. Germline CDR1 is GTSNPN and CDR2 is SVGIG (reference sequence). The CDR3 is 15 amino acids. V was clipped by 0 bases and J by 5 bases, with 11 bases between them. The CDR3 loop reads CAWSVYVRNNSPLHF. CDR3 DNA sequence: TGTGCCTGGAGTGTATACGTACGGAATAATTCACCCCTCCACTTT.

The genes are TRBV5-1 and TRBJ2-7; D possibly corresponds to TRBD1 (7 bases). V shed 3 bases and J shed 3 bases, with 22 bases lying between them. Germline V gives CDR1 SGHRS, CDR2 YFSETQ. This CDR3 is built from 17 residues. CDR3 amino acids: CASSWDRPGTSIYEQYF. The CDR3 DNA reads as TGCGCCAGCAGCTGGGACAGACCCGGGACTTCCATCTACGAGCAGTACTTC.

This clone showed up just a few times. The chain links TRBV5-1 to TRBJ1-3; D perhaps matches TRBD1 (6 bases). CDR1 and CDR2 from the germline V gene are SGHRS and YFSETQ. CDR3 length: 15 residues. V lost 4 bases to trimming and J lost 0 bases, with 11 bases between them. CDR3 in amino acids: CASSRDTDSGNTIYF. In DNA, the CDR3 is TGCGCCAGCAGCCGGGACACTGACTCTGGAAACACCATATATTTT.

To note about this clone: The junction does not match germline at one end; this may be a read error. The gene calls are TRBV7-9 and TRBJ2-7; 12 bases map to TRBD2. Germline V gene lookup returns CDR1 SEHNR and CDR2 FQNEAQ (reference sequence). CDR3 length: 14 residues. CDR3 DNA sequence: TGTGCCAGCAGCATTGCTAGCGGGAGGGCCCCGAGTAGCTTC. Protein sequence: CASSIASGRAPSSF.

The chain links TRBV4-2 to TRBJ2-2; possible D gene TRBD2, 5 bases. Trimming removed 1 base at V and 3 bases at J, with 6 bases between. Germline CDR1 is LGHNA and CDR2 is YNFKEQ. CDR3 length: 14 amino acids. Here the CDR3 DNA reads TGTGCCAGCAGCCAAGTCGGGGACACCGGGGAGCTGTTTTTT. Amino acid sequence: CASSQVGDTGELFF.

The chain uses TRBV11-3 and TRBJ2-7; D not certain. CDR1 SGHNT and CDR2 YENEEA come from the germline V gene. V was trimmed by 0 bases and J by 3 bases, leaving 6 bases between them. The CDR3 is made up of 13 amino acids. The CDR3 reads CASSLDPDYEQYF. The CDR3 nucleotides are TGTGCCAGCAGCTTAGACCCGGACTACGAGCAGTACTTC.

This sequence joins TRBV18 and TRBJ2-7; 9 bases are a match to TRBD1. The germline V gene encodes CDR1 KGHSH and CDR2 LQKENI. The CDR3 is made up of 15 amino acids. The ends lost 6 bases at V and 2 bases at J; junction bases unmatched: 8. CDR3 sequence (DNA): TGTGCCAGCTCCCAGGGGGGACAGGGAACCTACGAGCAGTACTTC. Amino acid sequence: CASSQGGQGTYEQYF.

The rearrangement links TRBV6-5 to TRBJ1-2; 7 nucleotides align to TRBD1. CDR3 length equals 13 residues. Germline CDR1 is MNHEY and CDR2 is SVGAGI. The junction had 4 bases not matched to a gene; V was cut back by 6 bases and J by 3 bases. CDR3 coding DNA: TGTGCCAGCAGGGCACAGGGGTACTATGGCTACACCTTC. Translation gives CASRAQGYYGYTF.

This CDR3 is CASSLVGSDYEQYF. CDR3 in DNA: TGCGCCAGCAGCTTGGTGGGGTCAGACTACGAGCAGTACTTC. This chain links TRBV5-1 with TRBJ2-7; D unresolved. V was trimmed by 0 bases and J by 3 bases, leaving 10 bases between them. CDR1 is SGHRS, CDR2 YFSETQ, per germline. The CDR3 has 14 residues.

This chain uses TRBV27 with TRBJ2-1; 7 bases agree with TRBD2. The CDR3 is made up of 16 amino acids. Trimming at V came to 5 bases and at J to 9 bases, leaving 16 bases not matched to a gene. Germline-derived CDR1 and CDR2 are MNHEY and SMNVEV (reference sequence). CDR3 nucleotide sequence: TGTGCCAGCAGTCCCTTGGCCACCCGGGGGGAGACTGAGCAGTTCTTC. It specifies CASSPLATRGETEQFF.